This T cell receptor beta chain was captured by sequencing in a study of shared clonotypes between healthy human individuals (TCRdb year 2020). With respect to the entire study: A few men and two women, aged 18 to 49 years, made up the cohort. Leukapheresis yielded between about 0.85 and 10 billion PBMCs per donor. To increase sequencing depth and limit assay-specific biases, different laboratories used diverse techniques to prepare libraries and sequence TCR repertoires. To estimate repertoire size and how much clonotype sharing occurs between individuals, the study deeply sequenced the blood TCR repertoires of five or six healthy adults. Per donor, three plates each were used for CD4 naive and CD4 memory, two for CD8 naive, and one for CD8 memory. What the study reported, not specific to this receptor: Incomplete sequencing was indicated by rarefaction of sorted-subset datasets, despite the large sequencing depth. Only blood was sampled, and tissue TCR repertoires likely differ from those in blood. Because the study included a small number of donors, the genetic and exposure-history diversity represented was limited. Based on pairwise subsampling, the degree of clonotype sharing among donors was expected to be affected by sequencing depth. Higher generation probabilities were observed for clonotypes shared by all four sorted-subset donors than for non-shared clonotypes. Naive subsets generally had larger estimated clonotype richness than memory subsets did. Across four donors, approximately 4.6% of naive CD4, 3% to 4% of naive CD8, under 2.5% of memory CD4, and 0.4% of memory CD8 clonotypes were shared.

Donors were healthy HIV-negative adults with no recently reported acute infections or vaccinations. Every donor was a Caucasian adult residing in Nashville, Tennessee, USA. CD4+ T cells were enriched by magnetic negative selection; naive cells were then positively selected on CD45RA, and the negative fraction formed the memory subset. After blood collection by leukapheresis, PBMCs were isolated using Ficoll-Histopaque density gradient centrifugation and then cryopreserved in the vapor phase of liquid nitrogen. Purity and quantity of every magnetically sorted T cell population were checked by analytical flow cytometry. Genomic DNA was isolated from every sorted fraction and measured by UV absorbance on a Nanodrop 2000c. TCR CDR3 regions were amplified from genomic DNA by multiplex PCR using the deep immunoSEQ assay. For each cell subset, the extracted genomic DNA was distributed evenly across all wells of several immunoSEQ 96-well plates, and each plate served as one replicate. For sorted subsets, each replicate PCR was loaded with 200 ng genomic DNA, equivalent to 30,000 to 35,000 T cell genomes. Purified libraries were quantified with a Qubit 3.0 fluorometer, sized on a Bioanalyzer 2100, and re-quantified with the KAPA Library Quantification kit. Every immunoSEQ 96-well plate was sequenced on a separate single-read 150-cycle Illumina NextSeq 550 flow cell. The authors' analysis ran thus. Because only junctional sequences without quality scores were contained in the immunoSEQ output, filtering matching that applied to full-length reads could not be performed. To assign V/J genes and CDR3, sequences were annotated against IMGT germline references using PyIR, a Python wrapper for IgBLAST v1.9. Any read was removed if the V/J assignment was weak (E-value above 1e-6), the CDR3 was missing, or the read contained stop codons, out-of-frame junctions, or ambiguous translated residues. V3J clonotypes were defined as sequences sharing the same inferred V gene, J gene, and CDR3 amino acid sequence. The percentage overlap between two repertoires was calculated by dividing the number of shared unique clonotypes by the size of the smaller repertoire. Repertoire richness was assessed with RTK rarefaction, the Chao1 estimator, and Recon v2.1 estimates of unobserved clonotypes. Generation probabilities for all TCRbeta clonotypes obtained by the gDNA method from a few donors were computed using OLGA. As stored in TCRdb, this immuneACCESS dataset retains in-frame rearrangements with V and J assigned. A fraction of the clones does not appear; measured against another copy, unresolved V genes explain less than half of the discrepancy, and the remainder lacks a known reason. The V and J calls and the clone size are those of that table, but D and trimming were determined from the DNA. This sample gives hundreds of thousands of clones in total; approximately 73% of them show up just once. The ten largest account for around 1.8% of the sample.

This clone was counted once. This receptor's antigen is unknown. Within one base of it there is no much larger clone, and no base qualities were kept. Other DNA sequences in this specimen translate into the identical CDR3. V and J are truncated by 0 bases and 5 bases respectively, leaving an intervening sequence of 5 bases. CDR1 MNHNS and CDR2 SASEGT are derived from the germline V gene. Counted from cysteine to phenylalanine, this CDR3 has 13 amino acids. Of all the DNA, just the CDR3 is kept, 39 bases in frame from base 1. Here the chain combines TRBV6-1 and TRBJ1-5, with no confidently assigned D gene. The sequence was collected from a woman in her 30s in good health. The sample taken for sequencing was memory CD4+ T cells sorted from blood. What this sample's cell subset or site label stands for: CD45RA-negative fraction. Here is the DNA: TGTGCCAGCAGTGAAGCGCTTTATCAGCCCCAGCATTTT. Protein translation: CASSEALYQPQHF.